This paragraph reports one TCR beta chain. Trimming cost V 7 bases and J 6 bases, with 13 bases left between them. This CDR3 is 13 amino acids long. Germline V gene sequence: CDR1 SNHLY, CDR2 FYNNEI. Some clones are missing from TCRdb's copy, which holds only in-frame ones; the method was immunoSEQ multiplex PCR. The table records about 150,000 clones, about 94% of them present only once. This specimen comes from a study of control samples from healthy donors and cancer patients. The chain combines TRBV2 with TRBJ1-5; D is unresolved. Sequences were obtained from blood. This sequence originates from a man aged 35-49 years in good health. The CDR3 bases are TGTGCCAGCAACTTCATTGAGAGTCAGCCCCAGCATTTT. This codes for CASNFIESQPQHF.